This T cell receptor (beta chain) was documented in a study of shared clonotypes between healthy human individuals. Regarding the study as a whole: Sorted-subset sequencing, rarefaction showed, was incomplete despite large depth.

Looked up from germline, CDR1 is GTSNPN and CDR2 is SVGIG (reference sequence). The germline V and J ends were trimmed by 3 bases and 5 bases, with 7 bases remaining between them. This CDR3 is built from 12 residues. The data were produced by immunoSEQ multiplex PCR, yet TCRdb's version contains in-frame clones alone and is incomplete. The sample holds about 2 million clones; about 95% are singletons and the top ten take more than 0.95%. Points on this clone: Its cognate antigen is unknown.

CD45RO-negative cells were positively selected for CCR7, leaving out terminally differentiated effector memory CD45RA+ cells. All donors qualified as healthy HIV-negative adults and had experienced no recent acute infections or vaccinations. Sequencing was carried out using naive CD8+ T cells sorted from blood. This receptor was obtained from a man aged 18 to 29 in good health. V is TRBV30 and J is TRBJ1-4; D gene unclear. The chain's CDR3 is CAWRSKNEKLFF. CDR3 bases: TGTGCCTGGAGGTCAAAGAATGAAAAACTGTTTTTT.